These 22 T cell receptor beta chains came from one sample sequenced in a study of OX40 agonist ivuxolimab in advanced cancers. Profiled with immunoSEQ multiplex PCR; TCRdb holds only in-frame clones, not every one. The top ten clones hold roughly 2% of a sample with 55,000 to 70,000 clones, approximately 80% of them seen once. The material was CD4+ or CD8+ T cells sorted from blood, obtained in a trial of the OX40 agonist ivuxolimab. The receptors derive from an adult with an advanced solid tumor such as melanoma, head and neck, liver or kidney cancer.

The chain carries TRBV6-1 and TRBJ1-1; 9 bases align to TRBD1. Germline V gives CDR1 MNHNS, CDR2 SASEGT. The CDR3 totals 14 residues. V lost 6 bases, J lost 1 base, and 3 bases stayed unmatched. The CDR3 sequence is CASRMTGGNTEAFF. In nucleotides, the CDR3 is TGTGCCAGCAGGATGACAGGGGGGAACACTGAAGCTTTCTTT.

V and J are TRBV5-6 and TRBJ2-1, with D perhaps matching TRBD1 (5 bases). Germline assignment: CDR1 SGHDT and CDR2 YYEEEE. V lost 4 bases to trimming and J lost 1 base, with 9 bases between them. The CDR3 spans 14 residues. This CDR3 reads CASSTGLSYNEQFF. The DNA for the CDR3 is TGTGCCAGCAGCACAGGCTTGTCCTACAATGAGCAGTTCTTC. Full variable domain (rest looked up from reference TRBV5-6 and TRBJ2-1): DAGVTQSPTHLIKTRGQQVTLRCSPKSGHDTVSWYQQALGQGPQFIFQYYEEEERQRGNFPDRFSGHQFPNYSSELNVNALLLGDSALYLCASSTGLSYNEQFFGPGTRLTVL.

The rearrangement joins TRBV30 to TRBJ1-2; TRBD1 matches at 7 bases. The CDR3 loop spans 13 amino acids. The J segment lost 4 bases and the V segment lost 6 bases, leaving 8 bases of the junction unmatched. Germline V gene data show CDR1 as GTSNPN and CDR2 as SVGIG (reference sequence). In nucleotides, the CDR3 is TGTGCCTGTCCACTCCCAGGGGGCTATGGCTACACCTTC. It yields the protein CACPLPGGYGYTF.

CDR3 residues: CASSHSPQKGSYEQYF. The CDR3 nucleotides are TGTGCCAGCTCACACTCCCCACAGAAAGGGTCCTACGAGCAGTACTTC. The rearrangement joins TRBV5-6 to TRBJ2-7; D is ambiguous. The CDR3 contains 16 residues. V gave up 7 bases and J gave up 1 base, with 21 bases separating them. Looked up from germline, CDR1 is SGHDT and CDR2 is YYEEEE.

In its sample, this clone was seen once. V gene TRBV5-4 combines with J gene TRBJ2-5; D might be TRBD1 or TRBD2, each matching 6 bases. The germline V and J ends were trimmed by 0 bases and 5 bases, with 17 bases remaining between them. Germline V CDR1 and CDR2: SGHNT, YYREEE (reference sequence). The CDR3 has 16 residues. CDR3 region: CASSLVRETGQETQYF. In nucleotides, the CDR3 is TGTGCCAGCAGCTTGGTCCGGGAGACAGGACAGGAGACCCAGTACTTC.

The genes are TRBV10-3 and TRBJ2-7, with TRBD2 identical over 8 bases. This CDR3 region has 14 residues. Germline V gives CDR1 ENHRY, CDR2 SYGVKD. V lost 6 bases to trimming and J lost 5 bases; unmatched junction nucleotides: 9. CDR3 in DNA: TGTGCCATCAGGGGAGGAGCGGGAGTGGACGAGCAGTACTTC. This codes for CAIRGGAGVDEQYF.

The chain joins TRBV28 to TRBJ2-5; no reliable D call. The CDR3 totals 14 residues. Germline loops: CDR1 MDHEN, CDR2 SYDVKM. V was trimmed by 2 bases and J by 5 bases, leaving 12 bases between them. CDR3 DNA: TGTGCCAGCAGTTTAATGGGGTGGTGGGAGACCCAGTACTTC. Translated: CASSLMGWWETQYF.

Details on this clone: A read error may explain this, as a much larger clone is one base away. This chain uses TRBV4-2 with TRBJ1-1; no definite D call. Germline CDR1 and CDR2: LGHNA and YNFKEQ. The CDR3 runs 12 residues. V was trimmed by 4 bases and J by 0 bases, leaving 3 bases between them. As DNA, the CDR3 is TGTGCCAGCAGCCTACTGAACACTGAAGCTTTCTTT. Translated: CASSLLNTEAFF.

The chain joins TRBV5-6 to TRBJ1-1; 10 bases are a match to TRBD1. With 1 base clipped from V and 0 bases from J, the junction kept 3 bases outside the gene matches. The CDR3 has 16 residues. CDR1 SGHDT and CDR2 YYEEEE come from the germline V gene. CDR3 residues: CASSLRDRGLNTEAFF. DNA of the CDR3: TGTGCCAGCAGCTTGAGGGACAGGGGACTGAACACTGAAGCTTTCTTT.

This clone was found once. The V and J genes are TRBV19 and TRBJ1-5; D unclear. V shed 7 bases and J shed 1 base, with 11 bases lying between them. The CDR3 length is 14 residues. Germline V gene lookup returns CDR1 LNHDA and CDR2 SQIVND (reference sequence). The CDR3 DNA sequence: TGTGCCAGTATGGACCCGGGGAGCAATCAGCCCCAGCATTTT. Amino acids: CASMDPGSNQPQHF.

The genes are TRBV29-1 and TRBJ2-1; the D is unclear. V dropped 5 bases and J dropped 8 bases, with 16 bases sitting between them. From germline, CDR1 is SQVTM and CDR2 ANQGSEA. The CDR3 loop spans 13 amino acids. The CDR3 reads CSVRPQARDEQFF. As DNA, the CDR3 is TGCAGCGTTAGGCCCCAAGCCCGCGATGAGCAGTTCTTC.

This clone was observed once. The chain is built from TRBV30 and TRBJ2-1; D assignment may be TRBD1 or TRBD2 (6 bases each). V lost 0 bases and J lost 4, with 10 bases in between. The CDR3 sequence is 14 residues long. Germline CDR1 is GTSNPN and CDR2 is SVGIG (reference sequence). The CDR3 sequence is CAWSVRGAYNEQFF. In nucleotides, the CDR3 is TGTGCCTGGAGTGTAAGGGGGGCATACAATGAGCAGTTCTTC. Variable domain in full (rest from reference TRBV30 and TRBJ2-1): SQTIHQWPATLVQPVGSPLSLECTVEGTSNPNLYWYRQAAGRGLQLLFYSVGIGQISSEVPQNLSASRPQDRQFILSSKKLLLSDSGFYLCAWSVRGAYNEQFFGPGTRLTVL.

The chain links TRBV5-1 to TRBJ2-7; 10 bases are a match to TRBD2. This CDR3 contains 15 residues. Germline loops: CDR1 SGHRS, CDR2 YFSETQ. The junction had 8 bases not matched to a gene; V was cut back by 5 bases and J by 3 bases. The CDR3 loop reads CASRPGSSGSYEQYF. CDR3 nucleotides: TGCGCCAGCAGGCCTGGGTCTAGCGGGAGCTACGAGCAGTACTTC.

This sequence joins TRBV4-2 and TRBJ2-1; 12 bases agree with TRBD2. Per germline, CDR1 LGHNA and CDR2 YNFKEQ. V shed 1 base, J shed 9 bases, and the junction held 7 bases outside the gene matches. The CDR3 totals 16 residues. CDR3 sequence reads: CASSQAGTSGFGEQFF. For the CDR3, the DNA is TGTGCCAGCAGCCAAGCCGGGACTAGCGGGTTCGGTGAGCAGTTCTTC.

The V gene is TRBV2, the J gene TRBJ2-3; D ambiguous. Looked up from germline, CDR1 is SNHLY and CDR2 is FYNNEI. The V end was cut by 8 bases, the J end by 3 bases, with 15 bases between. CDR3 length: 14 residues. CDR3 bases: TGTGCCAGCGGGAATAGAGGAACTACAGATACGCAGTATTTT. It translates to CASGNRGTTDTQYF. Drawing the rest from reference TRBV2 and TRBJ2-3, the complete variable domain is EPEVTQTPSHQVTQMGQEVILRCVPISNHLYFYWYRQILGQKVEFLVSFYNNEISEKSEIFDDQFSVERPDGSNFTLKIRSTKLEDSAMYFCASGNRGTTDTQYFGPGTRLTVL.

The chain is built from TRBV10-3 and TRBJ1-5; 9 bases map to TRBD1. With V trimmed by 10 bases and J by 5 bases, 6 bases remained unmatched. Germline CDR1 reads ENHRY; CDR2 reads SYGVKD. The CDR3 consists of 13 residues. The CDR3 DNA reads TGTGCCAGCCGGACAGGGGTTGATCAGCCCCAGCATTTT. Its translation: CASRTGVDQPQHF.

The CDR3 DNA reads as TGTGCCAGCAGTCGAGGAGCAGACTACGAGCAGTACTTC. This codes for CASSRGADYEQYF. V usage is TRBV7-3 and J usage is TRBJ2-7; no clear D. The V end lost 6 bases, the J end lost 3 bases, and 12 bases lay between the germline ends. The CDR3 runs to 13 residues. CDR1 is SGHTA and CDR2 is FQGTGA in the germline V gene.

The gene calls are TRBV28 and TRBJ1-1; D remains unclear. V was cut by 3 bases and J by 1 base, with 9 bases left in between. The length of the CDR3 is 14 residues. Germline CDR1 reads MDHEN; CDR2 reads SYDVKM. The CDR3, as DNA: TGTGCCAGCAGTTTCCAGGTACCGAACACTGAAGCTTTCTTT. Translation gives CASSFQVPNTEAFF.

The chain employs TRBV2 and TRBJ2-3, with 12 bases that match TRBD2. The germline CDR1 and CDR2 sequences are SNHLY and FYNNEI. The J segment lost 7 bases and the V segment lost 7 bases, leaving 9 bases of the junction unmatched. The CDR3 runs 15 residues. The CDR3 DNA is TGTGCCAGCACTTCAGAGACTAGCGGGAGTAATACGCAGTATTTT. Its protein product is CASTSETSGSNTQYF.

V is TRBV28 and J is TRBJ2-7; D is possibly TRBD2 (6 bases). The CDR3 totals 13 residues. V was clipped by 4 bases and J by 5 bases, with 12 bases between them. The germline V gene encodes CDR1 MDHEN and CDR2 SYDVKM. The CDR3, as DNA: TGTGCCAGCAGTTCCACTAGCCCAGACGAGCAGTACTTC. This encodes CASSSTSPDEQYF.

J is TRBJ1-5 and V is TRBV5-5; D unclear. Trimming cost V 0 bases and J 0 bases, with 4 bases left between them. The CDR3 has 14 residues. Per the germline V gene, CDR1 is SGHKS and CDR2 is YYEKEE (reference sequence). This CDR3 is CASSLGYSNQPQHF. In DNA form, the CDR3 reads TGTGCCAGCAGCTTGGGTTATAGCAATCAGCCCCAGCATTTT.

This chain connects TRBV7-3 to TRBJ1-1, with D hard to call. V was clipped by 5 bases and J by 1 base, with 8 bases between them. The CDR3 consists of 13 residues. Germline V gives CDR1 SGHTA, CDR2 FQGTGA. The CDR3 DNA is TGTGCCAGCAGCCTTCAGACGAACACTGAAGCTTTCTTT. It encodes CASSLQTNTEAFF.